The TCR beta chain described here comes from a study of blood T cell repertoires in COVID-19. Authors' analysis steps: Amplification of reference gene primers provided the estimated nucleated cell counts. The method was immunoSEQ multiplex PCR; TCRdb's version includes in-frame clones alone and lacks a portion of them. V and J calls and clone size are given by that table; D and trimming were obtained from the DNA. Among approximately 100,000 clones, 70% to 85% were seen once, and the ten largest hold around a fifth. Germline lookup yields CDR1 LNHDA and CDR2 SQIVND (reference sequence). Trimming stripped 3 bases from V and 1 base from J, with 7 bases between. The CDR3 is 14 amino acids.

Sequenced input: peripheral blood. The receptor comes from a man in his 70s with active or convalescent COVID-19. This rearrangement joins TRBV19 to TRBJ2-1, with D perhaps matching TRBD2 (6 bases). The CDR3 nucleotides read TGTGCCAGTAGTATTAGCGGATCCTACAATGAGCAGTTCTTC. This codes for CASSISGSYNEQFF. Full variable domain (missing parts from reference TRBV19 and TRBJ2-1): DGGITQSPKYLFRKEGQNVTLSCEQNLNHDAMYWYRQDPGQGLRLIYYSQIVNDFQKGDIAEGYSVSREKKESFPLTVTSAQKNPTAFYLCASSISGSYNEQFFGPGTRLTVL.